This TCR beta chain was identified in a study of patients and donors after allogeneic stem cell transplantation. TCRdb passed the RT-PCR reads through MiXCR, listing each CDR3 protein once. Among over 130,000 distinct CDR3 sequences listed, approximately 40% were seen once. This clonotype was observed a few times. CDR3 length equals 13 residues. From germline, CDR1 is MNHNS and CDR2 SASEGT. Trimming took off 7 bases at V and 0 bases at J, with 10 bases between the two ends. This TCR was recovered from a human donor who was either an allogeneic HSCT recipient or a stem cell or donor lymphocyte infusion donor (not recorded which). It is not recorded whose cells these are; they may come from a transplant donor. This sequence joins TRBV6-1 and TRBJ2-7, with D possibly being TRBD2 (6 bases). Specimen: blood, either unsorted or a sorted T cell fraction (not recorded which). The CDR3 here is CASNDGSSYEQYV. The DNA of the CDR3 is TGTGCCAGCAATGACGGGAGCTCCTACGAGCAGTACGTC.